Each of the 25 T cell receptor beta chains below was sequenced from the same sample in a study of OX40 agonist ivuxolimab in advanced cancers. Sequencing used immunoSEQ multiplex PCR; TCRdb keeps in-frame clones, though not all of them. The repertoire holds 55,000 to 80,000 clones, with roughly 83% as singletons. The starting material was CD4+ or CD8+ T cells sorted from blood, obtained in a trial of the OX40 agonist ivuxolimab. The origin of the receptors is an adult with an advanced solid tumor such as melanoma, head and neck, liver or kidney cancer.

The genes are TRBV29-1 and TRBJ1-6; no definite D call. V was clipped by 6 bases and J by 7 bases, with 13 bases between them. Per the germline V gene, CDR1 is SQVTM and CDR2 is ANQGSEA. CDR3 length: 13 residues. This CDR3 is CSVSGDGNSPLHF. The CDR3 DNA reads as TGCAGCGTCTCAGGAGACGGCAATTCACCCCTCCACTTT.

The CDR3 loop reads CASSLYLGGRGYTF. CDR3 in DNA: TGTGCCAGCAGCCTTTACTTGGGGGGGCGTGGCTACACCTTC. This chain uses TRBV7-2 with TRBJ1-2; perhaps TRBD1 as D (6 bases). CDR3 length: 14 residues. Trimming took off 5 bases at V and 7 bases at J, with 17 bases between the two ends. Germline loops: CDR1 SGHTA, CDR2 FQGNSA. The full variable domain, in which reference TRBV7-2 and TRBJ1-2 provide the parts outside the CDR3, is GAGVSQSPSNKVTEKGKDVELRCDPISGHTALYWYRQSLGQGLEFLIYFQGNSAPDKSGLPSDRFSAERTGGSVSTLTIQRTQQEDSAVYLCASSLYLGGRGYTFGSGTRLTVV.

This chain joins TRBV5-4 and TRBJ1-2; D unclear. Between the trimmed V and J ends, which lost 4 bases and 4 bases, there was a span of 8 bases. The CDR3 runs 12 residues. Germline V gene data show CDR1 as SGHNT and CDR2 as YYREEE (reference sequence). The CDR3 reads CASSQDRYGYTF. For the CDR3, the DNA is TGTGCCAGCAGCCAAGATCGCTATGGCTACACCTTC.

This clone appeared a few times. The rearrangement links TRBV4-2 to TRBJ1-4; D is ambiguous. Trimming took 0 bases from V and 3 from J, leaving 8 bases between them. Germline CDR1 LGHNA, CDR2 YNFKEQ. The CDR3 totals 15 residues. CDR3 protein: CASSQDLRANEKLFF. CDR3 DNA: TGTGCCAGCAGCCAAGACTTGAGGGCTAATGAAAAACTGTTTTTT.

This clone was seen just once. CDR3 in amino acids: CASSLNAGTATDTQYF. CDR3 bases: TGTGCCAGCAGCTTAAACGCCGGGACAGCCACAGATACGCAGTATTTT. The chain uses TRBV7-9 and TRBJ2-3; 7 nucleotides align to TRBD1. With V trimmed by 2 bases and J by 2 bases, 7 bases remained unmatched. CDR1 is SEHNR, CDR2 FQNEAQ, per germline (reference sequence). The CDR3 consists of 16 residues.

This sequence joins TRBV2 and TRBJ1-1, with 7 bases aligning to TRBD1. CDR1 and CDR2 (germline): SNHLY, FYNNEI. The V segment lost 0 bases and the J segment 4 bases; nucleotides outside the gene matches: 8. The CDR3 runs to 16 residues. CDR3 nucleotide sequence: TGTGCCAGCAGTGAAGCGCTGGGAGGGGGCATCACTGAAGCTTTCTTT. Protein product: CASSEALGGGITEAFF.

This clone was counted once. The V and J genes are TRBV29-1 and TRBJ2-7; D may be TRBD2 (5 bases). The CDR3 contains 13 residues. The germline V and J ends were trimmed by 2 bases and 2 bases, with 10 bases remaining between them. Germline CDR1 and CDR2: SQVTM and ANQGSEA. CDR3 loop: CSVEFPGTYEQYF. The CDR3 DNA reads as TGCAGCGTTGAATTCCCGGGGACCTACGAGCAGTACTTC.

The DNA of the CDR3 is TGTGCCAGCAGTTACTATAGGGACAGGGACGTCACTGAAGCTTTCTTT. It yields the protein CASSYYRDRDVTEAFF. The chain links TRBV6-5 to TRBJ1-1; 9 bases align to TRBD1. CDR1 and CDR2 from the germline V gene are MNHEY and SVGAGI. Germline trimming cut 1 base from V and 4 bases from J; bases unmatched to any gene: 7. The CDR3 has 16 residues.

For the CDR3, the DNA is TGTGCCAGCAGCTTAAGTTTGGGACAGGAATATGGCTACACCTTC. Protein product: CASSLSLGQEYGYTF. The J gene is TRBJ1-2, the V gene TRBV7-8, with 8 bases that match TRBD1. Germline loops: CDR1 SGHVS, CDR2 FQNEAQ. This CDR3 comprises 15 residues. The junction had 7 bases not matched to a gene; V was cut back by 2 bases and J by 5 bases.

This chain's CDR3 is CASSNRGESMNPYYYEQYF. CDR3 DNA: TGTGCCAGCAGCAACAGGGGCGAGTCGATGAATCCTTACTATTACGAGCAGTACTTC. V usage is TRBV7-9 and J usage is TRBJ2-7, with 7 bases matching TRBD1. This CDR3 is built from 19 residues. CDR1 is SEHNR, CDR2 FQNEAQ, per germline (reference sequence). J was trimmed by 4 bases and V by 5 bases; bases with no gene match: 23.

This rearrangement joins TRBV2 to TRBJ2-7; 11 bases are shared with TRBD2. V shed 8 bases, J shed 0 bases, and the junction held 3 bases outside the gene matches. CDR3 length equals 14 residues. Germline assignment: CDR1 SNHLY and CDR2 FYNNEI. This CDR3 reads CASGGTSGSYEQYF. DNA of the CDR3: TGTGCCAGCGGGGGGACTAGCGGCTCCTACGAGCAGTACTTC.

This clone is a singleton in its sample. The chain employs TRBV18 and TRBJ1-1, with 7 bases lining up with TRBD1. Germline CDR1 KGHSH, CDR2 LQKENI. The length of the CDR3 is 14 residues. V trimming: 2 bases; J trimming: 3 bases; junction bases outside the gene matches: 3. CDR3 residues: CASSPGTADTEAFF. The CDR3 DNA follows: TGTGCCAGCTCACCAGGGACAGCAGACACTGAAGCTTTCTTT.

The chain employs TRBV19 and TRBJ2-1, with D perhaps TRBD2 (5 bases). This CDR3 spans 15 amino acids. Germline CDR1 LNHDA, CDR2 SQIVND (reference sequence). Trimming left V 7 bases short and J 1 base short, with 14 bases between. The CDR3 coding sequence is TGTGCCAGTAACGGCGGGTCGAGTTCCTACAATGAGCAGTTCTTC. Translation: CASNGGSSSYNEQFF. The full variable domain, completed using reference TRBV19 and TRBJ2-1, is DGGITQSPKYLFRKEGQNVTLSCEQNLNHDAMYWYRQDPGQGLRLIYYSQIVNDFQKGDIAEGYSVSREKKESFPLTVTSAQKNPTAFYLCASNGGSSSYNEQFFGPGTRLTVL.

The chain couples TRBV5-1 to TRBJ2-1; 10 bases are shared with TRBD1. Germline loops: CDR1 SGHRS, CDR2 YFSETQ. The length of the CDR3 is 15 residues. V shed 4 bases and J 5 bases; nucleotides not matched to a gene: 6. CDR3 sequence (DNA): TGCGCCAGCAGCGCGGGACAGGGGTGGGACAATGAGCAGTTCTTC. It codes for CASSAGQGWDNEQFF.

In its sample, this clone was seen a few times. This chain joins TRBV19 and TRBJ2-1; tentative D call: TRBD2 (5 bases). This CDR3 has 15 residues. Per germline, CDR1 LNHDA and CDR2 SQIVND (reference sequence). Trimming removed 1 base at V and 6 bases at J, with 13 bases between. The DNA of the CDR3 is TGTGCCAGTAGTATAGGACCCCTCGAGGGCAATGAGCAGTTCTTC. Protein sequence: CASSIGPLEGNEQFF. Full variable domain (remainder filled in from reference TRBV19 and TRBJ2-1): DGGITQSPKYLFRKEGQNVTLSCEQNLNHDAMYWYRQDPGQGLRLIYYSQIVNDFQKGDIAEGYSVSREKKESFPLTVTSAQKNPTAFYLCASSIGPLEGNEQFFGPGTRLTVL.

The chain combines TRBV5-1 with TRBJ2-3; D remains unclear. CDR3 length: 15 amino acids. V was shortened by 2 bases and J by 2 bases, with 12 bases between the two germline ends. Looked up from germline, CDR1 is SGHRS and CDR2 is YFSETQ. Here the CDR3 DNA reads TGCGCCAGCAGCTTAAGCCTATCGCCCACAGATACGCAGTATTTT. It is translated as CASSLSLSPTDTQYF.

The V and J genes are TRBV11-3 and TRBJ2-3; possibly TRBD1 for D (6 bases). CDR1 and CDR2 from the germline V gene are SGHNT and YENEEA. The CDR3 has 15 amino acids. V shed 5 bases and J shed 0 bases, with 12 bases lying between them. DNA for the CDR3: TGTGCCAGCAGCCTTGGACAGACTAGCACAGATACGCAGTATTTT. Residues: CASSLGQTSTDTQYF.

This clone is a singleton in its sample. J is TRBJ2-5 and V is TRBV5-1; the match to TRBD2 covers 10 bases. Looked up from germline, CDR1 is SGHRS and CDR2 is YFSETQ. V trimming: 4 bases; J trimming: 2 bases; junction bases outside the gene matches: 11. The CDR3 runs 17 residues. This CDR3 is CASSPSSGGAQQETQYF. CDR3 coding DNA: TGCGCCAGCAGCCCCTCAAGCGGGGGGGCCCAACAAGAGACCCAGTACTTC.

The CDR3 nucleotides read TGCGCCAGCAGCTTAGGACGGGTCCAAGAGACCCAGTACTTC. It translates to CASSLGRVQETQYF. V gene TRBV5-1 combines with J gene TRBJ2-5; D ambiguous. The CDR3 has 14 residues. The V end lost 2 bases, the J end lost 1 base, and 9 bases lay between the germline ends. Germline V gene sequence: CDR1 SGHRS, CDR2 YFSETQ.

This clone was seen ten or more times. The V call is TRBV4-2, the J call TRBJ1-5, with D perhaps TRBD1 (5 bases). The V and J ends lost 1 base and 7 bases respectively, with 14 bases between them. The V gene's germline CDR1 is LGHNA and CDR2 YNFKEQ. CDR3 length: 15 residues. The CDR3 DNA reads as TGTGCCAGCAGCCAAGTTCGGCAGGGTGGGCAGCCCCAGCATTTT. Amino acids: CASSQVRQGGQPQHF.

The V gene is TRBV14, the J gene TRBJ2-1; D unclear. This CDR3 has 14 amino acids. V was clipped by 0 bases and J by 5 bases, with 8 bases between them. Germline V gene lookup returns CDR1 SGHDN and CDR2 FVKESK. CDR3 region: CASSQERFNNEQFF. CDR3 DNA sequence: TGTGCCAGCAGCCAAGAACGCTTTAACAATGAGCAGTTCTTC.

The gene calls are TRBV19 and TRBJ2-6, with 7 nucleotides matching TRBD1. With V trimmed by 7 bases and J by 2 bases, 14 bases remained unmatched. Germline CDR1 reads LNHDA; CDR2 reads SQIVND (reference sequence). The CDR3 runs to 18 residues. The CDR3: CASMSRGGRAPGANVLTF. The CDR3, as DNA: TGTGCCAGTATGTCCCGAGGGGGCAGGGCCCCTGGGGCCAACGTCCTGACTTTC.

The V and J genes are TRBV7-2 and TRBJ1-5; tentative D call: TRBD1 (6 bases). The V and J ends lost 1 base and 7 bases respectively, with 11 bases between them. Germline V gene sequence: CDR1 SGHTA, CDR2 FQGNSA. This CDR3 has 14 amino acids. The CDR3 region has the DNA TGTGCCAGCAGCTTAGTGGCAGGGGAACAGCCCCAGCATTTT. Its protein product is CASSLVAGEQPQHF.

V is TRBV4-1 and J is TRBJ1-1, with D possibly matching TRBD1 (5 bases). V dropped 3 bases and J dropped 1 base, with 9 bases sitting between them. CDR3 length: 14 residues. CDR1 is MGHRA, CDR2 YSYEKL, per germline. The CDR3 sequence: CASSHPQGNTEAFF. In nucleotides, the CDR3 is TGCGCCAGCAGCCATCCTCAGGGGAACACTGAAGCTTTCTTT.

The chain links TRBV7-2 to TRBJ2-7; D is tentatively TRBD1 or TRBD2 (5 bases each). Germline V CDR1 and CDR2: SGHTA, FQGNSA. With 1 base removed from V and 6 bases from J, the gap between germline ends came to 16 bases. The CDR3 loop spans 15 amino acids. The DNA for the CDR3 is TGTGCCAGCAGCTTAGTATGGACATGGGGGAGCGAGCAGTACTTC. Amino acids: CASSLVWTWGSEQYF.